Many counts were recorded for the clone carrying this T cell receptor (beta chain). The data were obtained in a study of regulatory T cells in long-lasting Graves disease. Time point here: persistent/refractory GD, antithyroid drugs over 5 years with positive TRAb. RNA extracted from PBMCs served as the sequencing template. This CDR3 is built from 15 residues. In germline, CDR1 is MDHEN, CDR2 SYDVKM. Trimming removed 6 bases from V and 6 bases from J; junction bases left unmatched: 14. The authors built TCR beta libraries using iRepertoire HTBI primers and Arm-PCR of CDR3 regions. TCRdb called the multiplex PCR reads again in MiXCR, with one record for every CDR3 protein. The sample records some 370,000 distinct CDR3 sequences, roughly 25% being singletons.

The chain joins TRBV28 to TRBJ2-7; TRBD2 matches 7 bases. This specimen was peripheral blood mononuclear cells (PBMCs), taken when the disease was refractory, from a patient treated with antithyroid drugs. The sequence came from a woman aged 40 to 49 with Graves disease. CDR3 sequence (DNA): TGTGCCAGCAGACCAGAGTGGACTAGTGTAAGCGAGCAGTACTTC. Encoded protein: CASRPEWTSVSEQYF.